These 19 T cell receptor beta chains share one sample of origin, sequenced in a study of blood T cell repertoires in COVID-19. TCRdb's table, derived via immunoSEQ multiplex PCR, lists solely in-frame clones and lacks some. The data hold about 280,000 clones, with roughly 85% observed a single time. The sequenced sample consisted of PBMCs or T cells enriched from blood (not recorded which). These receptors were collected from a woman aged 50 to 60 who had recovered from COVID-19.

The chain links TRBV30 to TRBJ1-5; maybe TRBD1 (5 bases). The V end lost 0 bases, the J end lost 2 bases, and 11 bases lay between the germline ends. CDR3 length: 15 residues. In germline, CDR1 is GTSNPN, CDR2 SVGIG (reference sequence). CDR3 coding DNA: TGTGCCTGGAGTGTCTCAGGGAACGGCAATCAGCCCCAGCATTTT. Protein product: CAWSVSGNGNQPQHF. The complete variable domain, with remaining parts taken from reference TRBV30 and TRBJ1-5, reads SQTIHQWPATLVQPVGSPLSLECTVEGTSNPNLYWYRQAAGRGLQLLFYSVGIGQISSEVPQNLSASRPQDRQFILSSKKLLLSDSGFYLCAWSVSGNGNQPQHFGDGTRLSIL.

This clone was counted a single time. V usage is TRBV4-2 and J usage is TRBJ1-2, with 7 positions matching TRBD1. This CDR3 region has 17 residues. Looked up from germline, CDR1 is LGHNA and CDR2 is YNFKEQ. Germline trimming cut 2 bases from V and 0 bases from J; bases unmatched to any gene: 9. DNA for the CDR3: TGTGCCAGCAGCCAACCCCCGGGACAGATAACTAACTATGGCTACACCTTC. This encodes CASSQPPGQITNYGYTF.

The chain links TRBV7-8 to TRBJ2-1; D is ambiguous. Germline values: CDR1 SGHVS, CDR2 FQNEAQ. CDR3 length equals 16 residues. V was cut by 3 bases and J by 0 bases, with 12 bases left in between. As DNA, the CDR3 is TGTGCCAGCAGCTTCAGGCGACCACCCTCCTACAATGAGCAGTTCTTC. As protein: CASSFRRPPSYNEQFF.

The gene calls are TRBV12-2 and TRBJ2-1; the table assigns TRBD2, which was not confirmed against the DNA. TRBV12-2 is a pseudogene segment. There are 18 residues in the CDR3. CDR3 region: CASRLGLAGDAAYNEQFF. DNA of the CDR3: TGTGCAAGTCGCCTTGGACTAGCGGGAGACGCGGCCTACAATGAGCAGTTCTTC.

This sequence joins TRBV5-1 and TRBJ1-4, with TRBD1 identical over 7 bases. The germline CDR1 and CDR2 sequences are SGHRS and YFSETQ. The length of the CDR3 is 13 residues. V lost 4 bases and J lost 7; bases outside the gene matches: 4. In DNA form, the CDR3 reads TGCGCCAGCAGCGCGACAGGGACTGAAAAACTGTTTTTT. Protein: CASSATGTEKLFF.

V and J are TRBV9 and TRBJ2-1; 7 bases match TRBD2. CDR3 length: 15 amino acids. Trimming took 0 bases from V and 8 from J; bases not matched to a gene: 8. CDR1 is SGDLS and CDR2 is YYNGEE in the germline V gene. CDR3 protein: CASSVAVGGNDEQFF. The CDR3 region has the DNA TGTGCCAGCAGCGTAGCGGTGGGAGGGAACGATGAGCAGTTCTTC.

This chain links TRBV5-1 with TRBJ1-2; maybe TRBD1 (5 bases). The V gene's germline CDR1 is SGHRS and CDR2 YFSETQ. Deletions cut 2 bases from V and 0 bases from J, with 11 bases between. The CDR3 runs to 15 residues. In nucleotides, the CDR3 is TGCGCCAGCAGCTTTGGAGGGGCGGCTAACTATGGCTACACCTTC. Amino acid sequence: CASSFGGAANYGYTF.

The rearrangement links TRBV5-1 to TRBJ2-7; weak D call: TRBD1 (6 bases). Germline V gives CDR1 SGHRS, CDR2 YFSETQ. V was pared by 5 bases and J by 5 bases, with 17 bases between. The CDR3 has 14 amino acids. The chain's CDR3 is CASRLQGQTNEQYF. CDR3 DNA: TGCGCCAGCAGACTGCAGGGACAAACGAACGAGCAGTACTTC.

The V gene is TRBV6-6, the J gene TRBJ1-3; D remains unclear. Trimming pared 0 bases from V and 0 bases from J, leaving 9 bases between. This CDR3 has 16 amino acids. Germline-derived CDR1 and CDR2 are MNHNY and SVGAGI (reference sequence). CDR3 protein: CASSYSSQSSGNTIYF. As DNA, the CDR3 is TGTGCCAGCAGTTACTCTTCACAGAGCTCTGGAAACACCATATATTTT.

This rearrangement joins TRBV4-1 to TRBJ1-2, with a possible D match to TRBD1 (5 bases). The CDR3 consists of 17 residues. Trimming took off 3 bases at V and 3 bases at J, with 20 bases between the two ends. Germline CDR1 is MGHRA and CDR2 is YSYEKL. CDR3 coding DNA: TGCGCCAGCAGCCACCAGGGCCTTCTACGGACGGACTATGGCTACACCTTC. Translated: CASSHQGLLRTDYGYTF.

This chain joins TRBV7-2 and TRBJ2-7; TRBD2 might be the D (5 bases). Per germline, CDR1 SGHTA and CDR2 FQGNSA. The CDR3 is made up of 15 amino acids. Trimming took 5 bases from V and 5 from J, leaving 19 bases between them. The CDR3 sequence is CASSPTRERNHEQYF. The CDR3 DNA is TGTGCCAGCAGCCCCACGAGGGAGAGGAACCACGAGCAGTACTTC. The complete variable domain, with remaining parts taken from reference TRBV7-2 and TRBJ2-7, reads GAGVSQSPSNKVTEKGKDVELRCDPISGHTALYWYRQSLGQGLEFLIYFQGNSAPDKSGLPSDRFSAERTGGSVSTLTIQRTQQEDSAVYLCASSPTRERNHEQYFGPGTRLTVT.

Here the CDR3 reads CASSPRLAGALETQYF. The DNA for the CDR3 is TGTGCCAGCAGTCCTCGGCTAGCGGGAGCTCTAGAGACCCAGTACTTC. The chain employs TRBV28 and TRBJ2-5; 10 positions agree with TRBD2. The length of the CDR3 is 16 residues. CDR1 and CDR2 (germline): MDHEN, SYDVKM. J lost 4 bases, V lost 5 bases, and 10 bases had no gene match.

This chain connects TRBV11-2 to TRBJ1-3; TRBD1 agrees at 10 bases. The CDR3 spans 16 residues. Trimming cost V 5 bases and J 3 bases; bases outside gene matches: 7. From germline, CDR1 is SGHAT and CDR2 FQNNGV. CDR3 in DNA: TGTGCCAGCAGCCGGAGACAGGGGGCCTTTGGAAACACCATATATTTT. As protein: CASSRRQGAFGNTIYF.

The chain couples TRBV28 to TRBJ1-6, with D possibly TRBD1 on 5 matching bases. Germline V gene lookup returns CDR1 MDHEN and CDR2 SYDVKM. This CDR3 region has 14 residues. V was cut by 5 bases and J by 10 bases, with 15 bases left in between. The CDR3 bases are TGTGCCAGCAGTCTCGGGACTCGGCGGTCACCCCTCCACTTT. Translation gives CASSLGTRRSPLHF.

A note on this clone: Other DNA sequences in the sample encode the same CDR3. V and J are TRBV12-3 or TRBV12-4 and TRBJ1-1, with D possibly being TRBD1 (5 bases). The CDR3 consists of 13 residues. Trimming took 2 bases from V and 1 from J, leaving 5 bases between them. The DNA of the CDR3 is TGTGCCAGCAGTTTACAGGGGAACACTGAAGCTTTCTTT. This gives the protein CASSLQGNTEAFF.

The chain recombines TRBV27 with TRBJ2-7; TRBD1 matches at 9 bases. Per the germline V gene, CDR1 is MNHEY and CDR2 is SMNVEV (reference sequence). This CDR3 contains 14 residues. J gave up 6 bases and V 8 bases, and 11 bases lay outside the gene matches. CDR3 DNA: TGTGCCAGCGGTGCGACAGGGGGAGCGGTCGAGCAGTACTTC. Its protein is CASGATGGAVEQYF.

This rearrangement joins TRBV19 to TRBJ2-2; 9 bases are a match to TRBD2. The J segment lost 8 bases and the V segment lost 4 bases, leaving 2 bases of the junction unmatched. The CDR3 loop spans 13 amino acids. CDR1 is LNHDA, CDR2 SQIVND, per germline (reference sequence). CDR3 loop: CASSRGLAGELFF. DNA of the CDR3: TGTGCCAGTAGTAGAGGACTAGCGGGGGAGCTGTTTTTT.

This chain uses TRBV19 with TRBJ1-2; 8 bases map to TRBD1. The trim removed 5 bases at V and 8 bases at J, leaving 7 bases unmatched. Germline loops: CDR1 LNHDA, CDR2 SQIVND (reference sequence). The CDR3 runs to 13 residues. The CDR3 loop is CASSEGQGSGYTF. CDR3 in DNA: TGTGCCAGTAGTGAAGGACAGGGCTCAGGCTACACCTTC.

The chain links TRBV25-1 to TRBJ1-2, with a possible D match to TRBD1 (5 bases). Germline CDR1 and CDR2: MGHDK and SYGVNS. Between the trimmed V and J ends, which lost 3 bases and 8 bases, there was a span of 13 bases. The CDR3 has 13 residues. The CDR3, as DNA: TGTGCCAGCAGTGATCGGGGGACGGAGGGCTACACCTTC. Protein sequence: CASSDRGTEGYTF.